This T cell receptor (beta chain) came from a study of lymphopenia after photon versus proton radiotherapy. A word on this clone: The antigen is unknown.

Assay used: immunoSEQ multiplex PCR; TCRdb lists only in-frame clones, some missing. The profile shows about 40,000 clones, around 84% of them singletons. Overall study results and limits: Post-nadir diversity loss with photons came from oligoclonal expansion, particularly CD8+ Temra cells. Photon-treated patients lost naive T cells and TCR diversity; proton-treated stayed stable. In patients who died, overall survival fell as post-nadir TCR diversity dropped more. Authors raise, but do not show, better survival with proton therapy.

V was shortened by 5 bases and J by 8 bases, with 12 bases between the two germline ends. Germline V gene data show CDR1 as DFQATT and CDR2 as SNEGSKA (reference sequence). CDR3 size: 11 residues. This chain links TRBV20-1 with TRBJ1-2; unclear D gene. The source material was peripheral blood, sampled from a patient treated with proton-based radiotherapy. The TCR sequence derives from a woman between 65 and 79 years old with pancreatic cancer. Some clones in this sample may be carry-over from other donors' samples. The CDR3 nucleotides are TGCAGTGCTGCCCCGGGTATCGGCTACACCTTC. Translating it yields CSAAPGIGYTF.